This T cell receptor (beta chain) derives from a study of blood T cell dynamics during melanoma immunotherapy. Using immunoSEQ multiplex PCR, the repertoire was profiled, and TCRdb retains in-frame clones only, with some absent. This table holds some 14,000 clones, about 92% found once. Per the germline V gene, CDR1 is PRHDT and CDR2 is FYEKMQ (reference sequence). The CDR3 consists of 15 residues. V was clipped by 2 bases and J by 5 bases; unmatched bases: 6. Time point of the sample: pre-treatment baseline. The origin of this receptor is a human donor with melanoma. Source: effector memory CD8+ T cells from blood, taken from a patient treated with checkpoint blockade. The rearrangement joins TRBV13 to TRBJ2-1, with 7 nucleotides matching TRBD2. The CDR3 protein is CASSLWRELDNEQFF. CDR3 DNA: TGTGCCAGCAGCTTATGGCGGGAGCTGGACAATGAGCAGTTCTTC.